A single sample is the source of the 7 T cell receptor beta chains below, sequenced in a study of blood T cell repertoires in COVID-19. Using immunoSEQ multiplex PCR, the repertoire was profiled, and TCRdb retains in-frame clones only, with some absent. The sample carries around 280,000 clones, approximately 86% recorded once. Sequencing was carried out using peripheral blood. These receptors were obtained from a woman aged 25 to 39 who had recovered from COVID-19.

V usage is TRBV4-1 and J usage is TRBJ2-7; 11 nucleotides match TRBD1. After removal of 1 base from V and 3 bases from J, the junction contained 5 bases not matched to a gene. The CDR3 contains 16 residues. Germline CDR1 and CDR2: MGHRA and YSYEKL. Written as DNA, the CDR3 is TGCGCCAGCAGCCAAGGGGGACAGGGGGTGATCTACGAGCAGTACTTC. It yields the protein CASSQGGQGVIYEQYF.

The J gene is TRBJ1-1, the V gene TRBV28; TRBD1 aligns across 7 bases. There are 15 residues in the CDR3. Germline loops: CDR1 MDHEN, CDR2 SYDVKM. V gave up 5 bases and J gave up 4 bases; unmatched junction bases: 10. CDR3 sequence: CASSMPQGTSTEAFF. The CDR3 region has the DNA TGTGCCAGCAGTATGCCACAGGGGACTAGCACTGAAGCTTTCTTT.

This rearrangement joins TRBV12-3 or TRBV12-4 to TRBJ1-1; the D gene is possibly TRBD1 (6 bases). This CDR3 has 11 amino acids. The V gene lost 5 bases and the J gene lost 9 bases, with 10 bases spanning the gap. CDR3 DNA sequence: TGTGCCAGCAGTCAGGGGATTCAAGCTTTCTTT. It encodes CASSQGIQAFF.

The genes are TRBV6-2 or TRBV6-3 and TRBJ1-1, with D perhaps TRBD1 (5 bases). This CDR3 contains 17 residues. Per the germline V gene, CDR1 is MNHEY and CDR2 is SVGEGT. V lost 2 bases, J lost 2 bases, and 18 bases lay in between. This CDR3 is CASSYPYRQPVNTEAFF. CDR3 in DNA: TGTGCCAGCAGTTACCCTTACCGACAGCCAGTCAACACTGAAGCTTTCTTT.

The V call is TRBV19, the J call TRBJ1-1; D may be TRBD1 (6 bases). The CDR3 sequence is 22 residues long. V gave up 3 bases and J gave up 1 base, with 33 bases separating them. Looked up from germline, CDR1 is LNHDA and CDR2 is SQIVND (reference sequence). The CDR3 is CASSILIIGTPERPGWNTEAFF. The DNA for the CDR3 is TGTGCCAGTAGTATTCTCATAATTGGGACACCCGAGAGGCCGGGGTGGAACACTGAAGCTTTCTTT.

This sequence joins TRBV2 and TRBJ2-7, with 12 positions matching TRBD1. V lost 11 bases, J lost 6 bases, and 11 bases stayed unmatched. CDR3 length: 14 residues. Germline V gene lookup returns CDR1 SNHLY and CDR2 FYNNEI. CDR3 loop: CAGRDRGRLAEQYF. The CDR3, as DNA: TGTGCCGGCCGGGACAGGGGGCGTCTCGCCGAGCAGTACTTC.

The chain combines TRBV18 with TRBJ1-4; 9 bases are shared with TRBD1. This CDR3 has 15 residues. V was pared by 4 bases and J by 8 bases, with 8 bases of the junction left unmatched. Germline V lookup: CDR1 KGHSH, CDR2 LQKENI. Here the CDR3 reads CASSQEQGAGEKLFF. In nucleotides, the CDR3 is TGTGCCAGCTCACAAGAACAGGGGGCCGGGGAAAAACTGTTTTTT. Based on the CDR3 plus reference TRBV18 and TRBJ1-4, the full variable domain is NAGVMQNPRHLVRRRGQEARLRCSPMKGHSHVYWYRQLPEEGLKFMVYLQKENIIDESGMPKERFSAEFPKEGPSILRIQQVVRGDSAAYFCASSQEQGAGEKLFFGSGTQLSVL.